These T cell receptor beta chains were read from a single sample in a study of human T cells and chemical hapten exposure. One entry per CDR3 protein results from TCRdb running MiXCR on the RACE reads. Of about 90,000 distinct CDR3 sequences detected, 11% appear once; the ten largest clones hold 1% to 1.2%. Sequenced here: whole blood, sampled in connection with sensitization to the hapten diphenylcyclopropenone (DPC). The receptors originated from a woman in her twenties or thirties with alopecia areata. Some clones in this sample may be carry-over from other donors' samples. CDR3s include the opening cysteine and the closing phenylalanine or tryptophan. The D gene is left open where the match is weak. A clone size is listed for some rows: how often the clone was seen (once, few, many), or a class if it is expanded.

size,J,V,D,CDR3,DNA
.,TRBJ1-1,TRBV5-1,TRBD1,CASSPQGNAEAFF,TGCGCCAGCAGCCCACAGGGGAATGCTGAAGCTTTCTTT
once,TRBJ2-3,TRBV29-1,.,CSVRSSNTQYF,TGCAGCGTTAGGTCTAGCAATACGCAGTATTTT
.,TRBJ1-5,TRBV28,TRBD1,CASYTGGSNQPQHF,TGTGCCAGCTATACAGGGGGTAGCAATCAGCCCCAGCATTTT
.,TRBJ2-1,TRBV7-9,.,CASSAPPAVNEQFF,TGTGCCAGCAGCGCACCTCCAGCGGTTAATGAGCAGTTCTTC
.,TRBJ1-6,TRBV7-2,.,CASSLAIQAVSSPLHF,TGTGCCAGCAGCTTAGCGATACAGGCAGTCAGTTCACCCCTCCACTTT
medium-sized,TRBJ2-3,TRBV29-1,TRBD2,CSGSGGPTDTQYF,TGCAGCGGGAGCGGGGGACCGACAGATACGCAGTATTTT
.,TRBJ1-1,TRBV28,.,CASSFYSDTEAFF,TGTGCCAGCAGTTTTTACAGCGACACTGAAGCTTTCTTT
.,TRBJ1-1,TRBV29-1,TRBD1,CSVEDRLNTEAFF,TGCAGCGTTGAGGACAGGTTGAACACTGAAGCTTTCTTT
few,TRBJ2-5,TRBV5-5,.,CASSSTGTPKQETQYF,TGTGCCAGCAGCTCCACCGGGACTCCGAAACAAGAGACCCAGTACTTC
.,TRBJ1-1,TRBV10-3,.,CATGLTNTEAFF,TGTGCCACCGGGCTAACGAACACTGAAGCTTTCTTT
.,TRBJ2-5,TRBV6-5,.,CASSYGVPGTQYF,TGTGCCAGCAGTTACGGCGTCCCGGGGACCCAGTACTTC
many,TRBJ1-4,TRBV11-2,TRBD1,CASSFGTANEKLFF,TGTGCCAGCAGCTTCGGGACAGCTAATGAAAAACTGTTTTTT
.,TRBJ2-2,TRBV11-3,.,CASSTRGAGELFF,TGTGCCAGCAGCACCAGGGGAGCCGGGGAGCTGTTTTTT
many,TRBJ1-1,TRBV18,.,CASSQGNTEAFF,TGTGCCAGCTCACAGGGGAACACTGAAGCTTTCTTT
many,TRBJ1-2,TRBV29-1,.,CSVATGRMYGYTF,TGCAGCGTCGCTACAGGGAGGATGTATGGCTACACCTTC
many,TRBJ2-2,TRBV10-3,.,CAIGAVLNTGELFF,TGTGCCATCGGGGCGGTCTTGAACACCGGGGAGCTGTTTTTT